This TCR beta chain was identified in a study of blood T cell repertoires in COVID-19. Turning to the study itself: Italy, Spain and the United States were the sources of the convalescent and acute COVID-19 samples. PBMCs, B-cell-depleted T cells, or T cells provided the cDNA or gDNA that made up the material.

How the authors handled the data: Amplification with reference gene primers provided the estimates of nucleated cell counts. Profiled with immunoSEQ multiplex PCR; TCRdb holds only in-frame clones, not every one. The V and J calls and the clone size are those of that table, but D and trimming were determined from the DNA. Here the sample spans under 250,000 clones, 84% being singletons. The receptor's source is a man in his fifties with acute or convalescent COVID-19. What was sequenced was peripheral blood.

CDR3: CASSQDTSGYYEQYF. CDR3 bases: TGTGCCAGCAGCCAAGACACTAGCGGCTACTACGAGCAGTACTTC. The V and J genes are TRBV4-2 and TRBJ2-7; TRBD2 agrees at 8 bases. The CDR3 has 15 amino acids. J lost 3 bases, V lost 0 bases, and 4 bases had no gene match. Germline lookup yields CDR1 LGHNA and CDR2 YNFKEQ.